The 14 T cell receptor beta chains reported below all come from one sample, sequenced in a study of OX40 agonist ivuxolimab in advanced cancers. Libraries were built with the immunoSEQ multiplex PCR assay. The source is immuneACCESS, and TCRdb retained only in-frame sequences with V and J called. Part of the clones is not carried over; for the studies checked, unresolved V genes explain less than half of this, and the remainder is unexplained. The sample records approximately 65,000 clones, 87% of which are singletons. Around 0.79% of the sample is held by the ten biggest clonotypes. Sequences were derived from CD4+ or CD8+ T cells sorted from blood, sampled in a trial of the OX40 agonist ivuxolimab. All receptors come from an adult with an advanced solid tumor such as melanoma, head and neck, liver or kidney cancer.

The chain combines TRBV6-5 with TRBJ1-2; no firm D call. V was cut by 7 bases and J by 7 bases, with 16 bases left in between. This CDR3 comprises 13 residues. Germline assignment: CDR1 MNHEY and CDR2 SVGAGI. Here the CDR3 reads CASTRGESVGYTF. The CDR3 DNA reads TGTGCCAGCACTAGAGGAGAGTCGGTTGGCTACACCTTC.

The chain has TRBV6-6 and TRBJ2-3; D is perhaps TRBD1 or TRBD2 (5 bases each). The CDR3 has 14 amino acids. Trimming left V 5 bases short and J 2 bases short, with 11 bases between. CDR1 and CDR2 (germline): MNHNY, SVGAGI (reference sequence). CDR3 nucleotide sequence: TGTGCCAGCAGTGATACAGGACTCACAGATACGCAGTATTTT. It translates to CASSDTGLTDTQYF.

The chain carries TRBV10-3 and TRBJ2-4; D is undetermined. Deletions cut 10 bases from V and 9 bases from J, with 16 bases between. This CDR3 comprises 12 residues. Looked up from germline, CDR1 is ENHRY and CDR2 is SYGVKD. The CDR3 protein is CATNGDGSIQYF. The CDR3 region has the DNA TGTGCCACCAACGGAGACGGTAGCATTCAGTACTTC.

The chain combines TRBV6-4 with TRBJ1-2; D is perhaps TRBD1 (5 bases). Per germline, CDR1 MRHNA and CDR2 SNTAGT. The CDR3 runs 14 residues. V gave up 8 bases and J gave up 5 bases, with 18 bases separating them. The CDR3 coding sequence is TGTGCCAGCCCCCAGACCGGGACGCGGTATGGCTACACCTTC. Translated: CASPQTGTRYGYTF.

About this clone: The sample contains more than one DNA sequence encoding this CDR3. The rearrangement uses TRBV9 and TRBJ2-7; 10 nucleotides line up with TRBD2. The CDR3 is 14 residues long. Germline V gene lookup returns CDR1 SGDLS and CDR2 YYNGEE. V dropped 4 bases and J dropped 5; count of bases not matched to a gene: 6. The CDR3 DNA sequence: TGTGCCAGCAGCAATAGCGGGAGGATTCACGAGCAGTACTTC. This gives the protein CASSNSGRIHEQYF. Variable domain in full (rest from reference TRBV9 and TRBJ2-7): DSGVTQTPKHLITATGQRVTLRCSPRSGDLSVYWYQQSLDQGLQFLIQYYNGEERAKGNILERFSAQQFPDLHSELNLSSLELGDSALYFCASSNSGRIHEQYFGPGTRLTVT.

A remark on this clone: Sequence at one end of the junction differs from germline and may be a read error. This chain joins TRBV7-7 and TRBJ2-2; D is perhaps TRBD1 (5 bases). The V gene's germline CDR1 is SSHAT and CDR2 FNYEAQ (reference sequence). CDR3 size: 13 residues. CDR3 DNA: TGTGCTAGCAGCTCTGACAGTACCGGGGAGCTGTTTTTT. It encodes CASSSDSTGELFF.

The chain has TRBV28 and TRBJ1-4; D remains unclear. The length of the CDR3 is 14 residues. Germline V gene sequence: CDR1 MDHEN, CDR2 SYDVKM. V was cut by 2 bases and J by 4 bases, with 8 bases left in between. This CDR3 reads CASSLVQSNEKLFF. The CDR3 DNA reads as TGTGCCAGCAGTTTAGTACAGAGTAATGAAAAACTGTTTTTT.

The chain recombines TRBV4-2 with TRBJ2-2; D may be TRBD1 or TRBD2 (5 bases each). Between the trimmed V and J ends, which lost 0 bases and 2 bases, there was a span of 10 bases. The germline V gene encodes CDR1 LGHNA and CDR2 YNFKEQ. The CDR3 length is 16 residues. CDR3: CASSQDWGINTGELFF. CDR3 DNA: TGTGCCAGCAGCCAAGATTGGGGGATCAACACCGGGGAGCTGTTTTTT.

CDR3 amino acids: CAWSVGDRGNEKLFF. CDR3 in DNA: TGTGCCTGGAGTGTCGGGGACAGGGGTAATGAAAAACTGTTTTTT. The V gene is TRBV30, the J gene TRBJ1-4, with 10 positions matching TRBD1. The germline gives CDR1 GTSNPN, CDR2 SVGIG (reference sequence). V trimming: 0 bases; J trimming: 4 bases; junction bases outside the gene matches: 2. CDR3 size: 15 residues.

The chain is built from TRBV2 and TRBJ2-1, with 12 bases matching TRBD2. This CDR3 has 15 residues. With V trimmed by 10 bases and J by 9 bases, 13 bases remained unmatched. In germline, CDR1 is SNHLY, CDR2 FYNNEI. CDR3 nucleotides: TGTGCCACCGGAATAGGGACTAGCGGGTGGAGTGAGCAGTTCTTC. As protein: CATGIGTSGWSEQFF.

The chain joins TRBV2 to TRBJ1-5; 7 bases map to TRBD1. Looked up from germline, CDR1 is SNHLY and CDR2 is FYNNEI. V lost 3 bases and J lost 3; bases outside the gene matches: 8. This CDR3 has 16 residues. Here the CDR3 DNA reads TGTGCCAGCAGTGACCCGACAGGGTCGCACAATCAGCCCCAGCATTTT. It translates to CASSDPTGSHNQPQHF.

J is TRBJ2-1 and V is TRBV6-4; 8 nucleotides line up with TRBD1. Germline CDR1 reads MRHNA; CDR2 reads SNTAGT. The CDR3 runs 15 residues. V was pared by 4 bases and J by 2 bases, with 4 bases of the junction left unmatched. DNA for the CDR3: TGTGCCAGCAGTGCCGGGACAGGAACCTACAATGAGCAGTTCTTC. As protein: CASSAGTGTYNEQFF.

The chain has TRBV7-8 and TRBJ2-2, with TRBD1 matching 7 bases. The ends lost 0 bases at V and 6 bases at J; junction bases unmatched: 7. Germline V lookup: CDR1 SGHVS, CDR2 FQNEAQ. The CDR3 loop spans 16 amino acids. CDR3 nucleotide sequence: TGTGCCAGCAGCTTAGCGACAGGGTTCATCGCCGGGGAGCTGTTTTTT. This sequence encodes CASSLATGFIAGELFF.

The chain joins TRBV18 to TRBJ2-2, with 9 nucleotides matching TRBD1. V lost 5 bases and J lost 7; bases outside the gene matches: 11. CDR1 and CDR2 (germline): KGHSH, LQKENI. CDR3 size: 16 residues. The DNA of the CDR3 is TGTGCCAGCTCAAGACTCCGGGACAGGGAAGACGGGGAGCTGTTTTTT. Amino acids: CASSRLRDREDGELFF.